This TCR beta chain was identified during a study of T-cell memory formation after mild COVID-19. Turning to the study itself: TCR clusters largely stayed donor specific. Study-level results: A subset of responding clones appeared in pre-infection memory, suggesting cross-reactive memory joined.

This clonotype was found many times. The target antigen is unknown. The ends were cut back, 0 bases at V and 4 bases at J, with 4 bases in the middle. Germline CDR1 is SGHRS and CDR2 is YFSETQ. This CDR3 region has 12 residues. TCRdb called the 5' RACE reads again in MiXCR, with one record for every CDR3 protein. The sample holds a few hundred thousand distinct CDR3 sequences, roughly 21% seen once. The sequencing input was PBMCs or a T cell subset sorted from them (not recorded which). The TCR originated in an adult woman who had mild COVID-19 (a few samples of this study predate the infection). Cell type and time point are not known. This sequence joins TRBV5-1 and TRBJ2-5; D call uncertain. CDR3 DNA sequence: TGCGCCAGCAGCTTGGGGTCAGAGACCCAGTACTTC. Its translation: CASSLGSETQYF.